This TCR beta chain emerged from a study of Ad26.COV2.S vaccination and SARS-CoV-2 variants. General study results and limits: Substantial breadth was reportedly displayed by spike-specific CD8+ and CD4+ T cell responses after vaccination. Greater spike-specific TCR breadth was seen in vaccine recipients than in placebo recipients. Vaccine and placebo groups showed comparable non-spike TCR breadth.

Regarding treatment: about 20 received Ad26.COV2.S at low or high dose, single or two shots; 5 received placebo; per-sample allocation not given. Sampling was performed 63 days after the first vaccine or placebo injection. There are 14 residues in the CDR3. V was clipped by 10 bases and J by 4 bases, with 17 bases between them. Germline V gene data show CDR1 as MNHEY and CDR2 as SVGAGI. The count of this clone is one. The antigen is unknown. Libraries were prepared by immunoSEQ multiplex PCR; TCRdb keeps only in-frame clonotypes and omits some of them. In the table there are under 400,000 clones, over 75% of which are singletons.

V gene TRBV6-5 combines with J gene TRBJ1-3; D not resolved. The input for sequencing was peripheral blood, taken in a trial of Ad26.COV2.S vaccine versus placebo. The TCR originated in a person aged 18-60 years who received the Ad26.COV2.S COVID-19 vaccine or a placebo. CDR3 sequence (DNA): TGTGCCACTGGGGTGGGCGGGTACGGAAACACCATATATTTT. Protein product: CATGVGGYGNTIYF.